This TCR beta chain was documented in a study of T-cell memory formation after mild COVID-19. Findings of the study overall: Contracting clones localized mainly to CM and EM when CD4+ and mainly to EMRA when CD8+. Clones that shrank (day 15 to 85) were balanced CD4/CD8, whereas later expanders leaned CD4+. Certain responding clones were present in pre-infection memory, suggesting participation of cross-reactive memory.

This clonotype was counted a few times. Its antigen is not identified. Barcoded TCR alpha and TCR beta cDNA libraries with UMIs came from 5'RACE using constant-segment primers. From the 5' RACE reads, TCRdb called clonotypes with MiXCR, one entry per CDR3 protein. This table holds about 560,000 distinct CDR3 sequences, less than 25% found once. V lost 6 bases to trimming and J lost 3 bases, with 15 bases between them. CDR1 is SGDLS, CDR2 YYNGEE, per germline. The CDR3 covers 14 residues. The specimen was PBMCs or a T cell subset sorted from them (not recorded which). The gene calls are TRBV9 and TRBJ1-2, with D maybe TRBD1 (6 bases). The sequence derives from an adult woman who had mild COVID-19 (a few samples of this study predate the infection). Cell type and time point are not known. CDR3 in DNA: TGTGCCAGCACCCCTGGGACAACCCACTATGGCTACACCTTC. It encodes CASTPGTTHYGYTF.